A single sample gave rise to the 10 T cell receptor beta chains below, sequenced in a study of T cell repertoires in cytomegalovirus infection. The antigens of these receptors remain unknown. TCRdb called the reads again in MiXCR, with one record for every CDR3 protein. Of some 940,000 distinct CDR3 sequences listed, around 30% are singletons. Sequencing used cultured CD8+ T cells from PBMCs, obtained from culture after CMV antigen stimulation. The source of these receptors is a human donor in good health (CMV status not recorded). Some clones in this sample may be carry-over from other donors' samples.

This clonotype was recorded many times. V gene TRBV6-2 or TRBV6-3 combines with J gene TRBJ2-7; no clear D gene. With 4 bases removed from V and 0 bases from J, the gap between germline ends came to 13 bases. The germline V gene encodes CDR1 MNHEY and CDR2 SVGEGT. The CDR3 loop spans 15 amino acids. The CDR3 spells CASSSYLVDSYEQYV. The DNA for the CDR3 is TGTGCCAGCAGTTCCTATCTAGTAGACTCCTACGAGCAGTACGTC.

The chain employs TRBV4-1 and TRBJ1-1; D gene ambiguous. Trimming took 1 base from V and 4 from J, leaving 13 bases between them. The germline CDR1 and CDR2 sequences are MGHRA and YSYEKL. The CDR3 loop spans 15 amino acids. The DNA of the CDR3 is TGCGCCAGCAGCCAAGGTTTATGGGAGGCCACTGAAGCTTTCTTT. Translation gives CASSQGLWEATEAFF.

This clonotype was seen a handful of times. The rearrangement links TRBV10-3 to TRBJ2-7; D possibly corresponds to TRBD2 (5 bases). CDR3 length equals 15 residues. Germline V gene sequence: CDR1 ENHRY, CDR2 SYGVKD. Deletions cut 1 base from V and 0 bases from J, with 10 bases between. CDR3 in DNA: TGTGCCATCAGTGAGTACTGGGAGCACTCCTACGAGCAGTACTTC. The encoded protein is CAISEYWEHSYEQYF.

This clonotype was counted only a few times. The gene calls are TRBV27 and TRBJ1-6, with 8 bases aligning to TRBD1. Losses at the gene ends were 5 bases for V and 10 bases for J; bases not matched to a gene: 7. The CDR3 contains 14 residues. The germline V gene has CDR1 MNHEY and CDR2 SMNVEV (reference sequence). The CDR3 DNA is TGTGCCAGCAGTCCGGGACAGGTATCATCACCCCTCCACTTT. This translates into CASSPGQVSSPLHF.

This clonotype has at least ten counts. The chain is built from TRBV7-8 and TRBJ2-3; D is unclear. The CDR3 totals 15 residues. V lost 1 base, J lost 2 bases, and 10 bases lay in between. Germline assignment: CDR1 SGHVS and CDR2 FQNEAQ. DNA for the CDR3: TGTGCCAGCAGCTTAGATCCCGGCGACACAGATACGCAGTATTTT. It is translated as CASSLDPGDTDTQYF.

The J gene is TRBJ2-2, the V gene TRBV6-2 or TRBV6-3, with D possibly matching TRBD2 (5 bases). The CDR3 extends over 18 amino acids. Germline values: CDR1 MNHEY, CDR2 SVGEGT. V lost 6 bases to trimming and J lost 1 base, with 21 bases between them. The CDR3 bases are TGTGCCAGCAGACAAATGACTAAGGTTTGGGGGAACACCGGGGAGCTGTTTTTT. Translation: CASRQMTKVWGNTGELFF.

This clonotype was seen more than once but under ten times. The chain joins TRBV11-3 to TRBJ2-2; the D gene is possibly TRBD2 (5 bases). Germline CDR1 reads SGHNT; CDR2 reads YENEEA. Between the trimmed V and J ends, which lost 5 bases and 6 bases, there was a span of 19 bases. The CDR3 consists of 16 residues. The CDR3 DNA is TGTGCCAGCAGCCTCCGGGATTTAGGCAGTCCCGGGGAGCTGTTTTTT. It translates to CASSLRDLGSPGELFF.

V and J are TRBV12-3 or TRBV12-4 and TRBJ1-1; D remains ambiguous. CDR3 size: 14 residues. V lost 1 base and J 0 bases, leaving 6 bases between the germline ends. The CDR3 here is CASSLVVLNTEAFF. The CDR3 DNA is TGTGCCAGCAGTTTAGTGGTTCTGAACACTGAAGCTTTCTTT.

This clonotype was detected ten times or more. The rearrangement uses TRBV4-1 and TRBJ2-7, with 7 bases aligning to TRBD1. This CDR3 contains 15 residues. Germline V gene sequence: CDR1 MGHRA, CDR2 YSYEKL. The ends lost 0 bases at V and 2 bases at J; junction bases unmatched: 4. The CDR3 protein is CASSQEGQATYEQYF. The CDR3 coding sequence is TGCGCCAGCAGCCAAGAAGGACAGGCAACCTACGAGCAGTACTTC.

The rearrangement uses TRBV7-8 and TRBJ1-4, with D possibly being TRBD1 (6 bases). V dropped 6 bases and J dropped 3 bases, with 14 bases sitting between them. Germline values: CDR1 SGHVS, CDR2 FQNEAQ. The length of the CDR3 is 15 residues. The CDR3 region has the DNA TGTGCCAGCAGGAACAGGGTTTTATCTAATGAAAAACTGTTTTTT. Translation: CASRNRVLSNEKLFF.